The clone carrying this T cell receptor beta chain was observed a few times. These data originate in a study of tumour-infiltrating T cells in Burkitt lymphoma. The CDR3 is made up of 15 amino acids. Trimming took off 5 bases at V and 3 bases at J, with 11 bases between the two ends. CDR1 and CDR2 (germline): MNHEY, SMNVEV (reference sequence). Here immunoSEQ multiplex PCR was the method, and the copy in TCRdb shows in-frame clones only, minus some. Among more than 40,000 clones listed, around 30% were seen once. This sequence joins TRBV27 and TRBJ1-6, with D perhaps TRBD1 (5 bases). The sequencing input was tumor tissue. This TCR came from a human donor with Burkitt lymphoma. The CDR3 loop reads CASSLRGVYNSPLHF. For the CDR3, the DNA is TGTGCCAGCAGTCTCCGGGGGGTCTATAATTCACCCCTCCACTTT.